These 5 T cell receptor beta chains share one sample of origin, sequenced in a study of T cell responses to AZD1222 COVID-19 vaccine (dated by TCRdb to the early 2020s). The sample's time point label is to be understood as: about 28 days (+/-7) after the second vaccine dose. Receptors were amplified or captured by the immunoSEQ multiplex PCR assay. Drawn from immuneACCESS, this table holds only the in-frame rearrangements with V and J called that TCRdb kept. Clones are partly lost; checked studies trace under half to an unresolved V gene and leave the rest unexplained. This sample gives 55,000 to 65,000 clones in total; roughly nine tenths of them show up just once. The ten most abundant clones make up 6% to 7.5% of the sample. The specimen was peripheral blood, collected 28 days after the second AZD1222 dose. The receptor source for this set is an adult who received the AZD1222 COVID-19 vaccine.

CDR3 nucleotide sequence: TGTGCCACCAGCAGGGCGACAGGGGCCCCGAGCACAGATACGCAGTATTTT. Translating it yields CATSRATGAPSTDTQYF. V and J are TRBV15 and TRBJ2-3, with 8 bases matching TRBD1. V shed 3 bases, J shed 0 bases, and the junction held 8 bases outside the gene matches. Germline values: CDR1 LNHNV, CDR2 YYDKDF (reference sequence). This CDR3 region has 17 residues.

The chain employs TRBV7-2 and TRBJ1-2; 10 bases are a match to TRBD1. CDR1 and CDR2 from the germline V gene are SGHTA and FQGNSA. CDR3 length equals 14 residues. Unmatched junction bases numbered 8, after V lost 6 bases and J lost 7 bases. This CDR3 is CASRRQGADAGYTF. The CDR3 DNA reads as TGTGCCAGCAGAAGACAGGGGGCAGACGCTGGCTACACCTTC.

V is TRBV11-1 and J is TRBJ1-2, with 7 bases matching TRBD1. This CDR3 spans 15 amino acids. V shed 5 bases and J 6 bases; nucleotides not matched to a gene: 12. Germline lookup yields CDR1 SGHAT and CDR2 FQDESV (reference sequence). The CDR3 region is CASSLWGQLSDGYTF. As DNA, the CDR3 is TGTGCCAGCAGCCTATGGGGACAGTTATCGGATGGCTACACCTTC. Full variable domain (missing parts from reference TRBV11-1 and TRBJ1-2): EAEVAQSPRYKITEKSQAVAFWCDPISGHATLYWYRQILGQGPELLVQFQDESVVDDSQLPKDRFSAERLKGVDSTLKIQPAELGDSAMYLCASSLWGQLSDGYTFGSGTRLTVV.

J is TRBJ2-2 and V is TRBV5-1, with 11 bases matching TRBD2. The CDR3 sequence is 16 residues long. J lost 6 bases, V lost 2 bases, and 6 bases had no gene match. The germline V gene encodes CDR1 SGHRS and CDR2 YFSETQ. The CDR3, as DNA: TGCGCCAGCAGCTTCGGAACTAGCGGGAGTTCCGGGGAGCTGTTTTTT. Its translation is CASSFGTSGSSGELFF. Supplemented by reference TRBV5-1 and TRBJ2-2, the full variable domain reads KAGVTQTPRYLIKTRGQQVTLSCSPISGHRSVSWYQQTPGQGLQFLFEYFSETQRNKGNFPGRFSGRQFSNSRSEMNVSTLELGDSALYLCASSFGTSGSSGELFFGEGSRLTVL.

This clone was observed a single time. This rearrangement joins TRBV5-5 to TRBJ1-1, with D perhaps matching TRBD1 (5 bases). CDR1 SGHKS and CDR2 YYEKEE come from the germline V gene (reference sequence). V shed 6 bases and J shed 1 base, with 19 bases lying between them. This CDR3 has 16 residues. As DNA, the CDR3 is TGTGCCAGCACCCTCGGCCCCGGGACGAGGAACACTGAAGCTTTCTTT. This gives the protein CASTLGPGTRNTEAFF.